These T cell receptor beta chains were read from a single sample in a study of long-term antiretroviral therapy in people with HIV. The data were produced by immunoSEQ multiplex PCR, yet TCRdb's version contains in-frame clones alone and is incomplete. The sample holds roughly 12,000 clones, roughly 80% seen once. Sequenced material: unsorted PBMCs, taken 1.2 years after starting antiretroviral therapy. These receptors all come from a man aged 35 to 55 with HIV. Each CDR3 is given with its conserved first and last residue. A D gene is named only where the DNA matches it firmly. Clone size is given for some rows only: seen once, a few or many times, or a class if the clone is expanded.

V gene: TRBV5-6; J gene: TRBJ1-2; clone size: .; CDR3 length: 17; D gene: .; CDR3 DNA: TGTGCCAGCAGCCGAGGGTACAGGGACAACACTCAGTATGGCTACACCTTC; CDR3 protein: CASSRGYRDNTQYGYTF
V gene: TRBV5-6; J gene: TRBJ2-3; clone size: .; CDR3 length: 15; D gene: .; CDR3 DNA: TGTGCCAGCAGCTTACCGGGGGCTAACACAGATACGCAGTATTTT; CDR3 protein: CASSLPGANTDTQYF
V gene: TRBV7-3; J gene: TRBJ2-3; clone size: once; CDR3 length: 15; D gene: TRBD2; CDR3 DNA: TGTGCCAGCAGCTTACTAGCGGGGGGGACAGATACGCAGTATTTT; CDR3 protein: CASSLLAGGTDTQYF
V gene: TRBV19; J gene: TRBJ2-7; clone size: .; CDR3 length: 14; D gene: TRBD1; CDR3 DNA: TGTGCCAGTAGTATTGCAGGGGGACCCTACGAGCAGTACTTC; CDR3 protein: CASSIAGGPYEQYF
V gene: TRBV4-1; J gene: TRBJ1-6; clone size: .; CDR3 length: 19; D gene: TRBD1; CDR3 DNA: TGCGCCAGCAGCCAAGATAGGTTTAGGGGACAGACCTATAATTCACCCCTCCACTTT; CDR3 protein: CASSQDRFRGQTYNSPLHF
V gene: TRBV9; J gene: TRBJ2-7; clone size: few; CDR3 length: 15; D gene: .; CDR3 DNA: TGTGCCAGCAGCGTAACGGGGGCGAGCTCCTACGAGCAGTACTTC; CDR3 protein: CASSVTGASSYEQYF
V gene: TRBV10-3; J gene: TRBJ1-2; clone size: .; CDR3 length: 12; D gene: TRBD1; CDR3 DNA: TGTGCCATCAGTGGGACAGGCTATGGCTACACCTTC; CDR3 protein: CAISGTGYGYTF
V gene: TRBV18; J gene: TRBJ1-1; clone size: .; CDR3 length: 15; D gene: .; CDR3 DNA: TGTGCCAGCTCACCACCGGAGACAGAAGGGACTGAAGCTTTCTTT; CDR3 protein: CASSPPETEGTEAFF
V gene: TRBV7-2; J gene: TRBJ2-3; clone size: .; CDR3 length: 16; D gene: TRBD2; CDR3 DNA: TGTGCCAGCAGCCTCCTCGGAACTAGCGGGGGGAATACGCAGTATTTT; CDR3 protein: CASSLLGTSGGNTQYF
V gene: TRBV4-3; J gene: TRBJ2-2; clone size: .; CDR3 length: 14; D gene: .; CDR3 DNA: TGCGCCAGCAGCCAAGATCCGGGGACCGGGGAGCTGTTTTTT; CDR3 protein: CASSQDPGTGELFF
V gene: TRBV19; J gene: TRBJ1-2; clone size: .; CDR3 length: 13; D gene: .; CDR3 DNA: TGTGCCAGTAGTAACCGACTAGCAGATGGCTACACCTTC; CDR3 protein: CASSNRLADGYTF
V gene: TRBV14; J gene: TRBJ1-5; clone size: .; CDR3 length: 13; D gene: TRBD1; CDR3 DNA: TGTTCCGACAGGGGGTGTGTCAATCAGCCCCAGCATTTT; CDR3 protein: CSDRGCVNQPQHF
V gene: TRBV5-1; J gene: TRBJ1-1; clone size: few; CDR3 length: 14; D gene: .; CDR3 DNA: TGCGCCAGCAGCTCACAGGGTGTAGGCGCTGAAGCTTTCTTT; CDR3 protein: CASSSQGVGAEAFF
V gene: TRBV10-3; J gene: TRBJ1-1; clone size: once; CDR3 length: 14; D gene: .; CDR3 DNA: TGTGCCATCAGTGAGTCGGGGGGAGGGGCTGAAGCTTTCTTT; CDR3 protein: CAISESGGGAEAFF
V gene: TRBV5-1; J gene: TRBJ1-1; clone size: few; CDR3 length: 14; D gene: .; CDR3 DNA: TGCGCCAGCAGCCCCTCCCCAGGGAACACTGAAGCTTTCTTT; CDR3 protein: CASSPSPGNTEAFF
V gene: TRBV30; J gene: TRBJ1-2; clone size: .; CDR3 length: 15; D gene: .; CDR3 DNA: TGTGCCTGGAGTGTACGTGGGACACCTAACTATGGCTACACCTTC; CDR3 protein: CAWSVRGTPNYGYTF
V gene: TRBV4-2; J gene: TRBJ1-2; clone size: few; CDR3 length: 16; D gene: .; CDR3 DNA: TGTGCCAGCAGCCCCGGAGGAGGGGGAGCTAACTATGGCTACACCTTC; CDR3 protein: CASSPGGGGANYGYTF
V gene: TRBV5-1; J gene: TRBJ2-2; clone size: once; CDR3 length: 12; D gene: .; CDR3 DNA: TGCGCCAGCAGCTTAGAGTACGGGGAGCTGTTTTTT; CDR3 protein: CASSLEYGELFF
V gene: TRBV4-3; J gene: TRBJ1-1; clone size: .; CDR3 length: 17; D gene: .; CDR3 DNA: TGCGCCAGCAGCCCATCCCCCCCAGGGGTTGTGAACACTGAAGCTTTCTTT; CDR3 protein: CASSPSPPGVVNTEAFF
V gene: TRBV6-5; J gene: TRBJ1-1; clone size: few; CDR3 length: 12; D gene: .; CDR3 DNA: TGTGCCAGCAGTTACACGAACACTGAAGCTTTCTTT; CDR3 protein: CASSYTNTEAFF
V gene: TRBV29-1; J gene: TRBJ1-3; clone size: few; CDR3 length: 14; D gene: .; CDR3 DNA: TGCAGCGCCGCCGGGACCGACTCTGGAAACACCATATATTTT; CDR3 protein: CSAAGTDSGNTIYF
V gene: TRBV10-2; J gene: TRBJ1-3; clone size: .; CDR3 length: 14; D gene: .; CDR3 DNA: TGCGCCAGCAGTGACCCAGGGGCCGGAAACACCATATATTTT; CDR3 protein: CASSDPGAGNTIYF
V gene: TRBV13; J gene: TRBJ2-7; clone size: .; CDR3 length: 14; D gene: .; CDR3 DNA: TGTGCCAGCTCGAGGGGACTGAACTCCTACGAGCAGTACTTC; CDR3 protein: CASSRGLNSYEQYF
V gene: TRBV5-1; J gene: TRBJ2-2; clone size: once; CDR3 length: 14; D gene: TRBD2; CDR3 DNA: TGCGCCAGCAGCTTGCCTAGCGGGGCCGGGGAGCTGTTTTTT; CDR3 protein: CASSLPSGAGELFF
V gene: TRBV5-1; J gene: TRBJ2-5; clone size: .; CDR3 length: 12; D gene: .; CDR3 DNA: TGCGCCAGCAGCTTGGTCCAAGAGACCCAGTACTTC; CDR3 protein: CASSLVQETQYF
V gene: TRBV7-2; J gene: TRBJ1-2; clone size: .; CDR3 length: 15; D gene: TRBD1; CDR3 DNA: TGTGCCAGCAGCCACCTGCAGGGGGTAATTTATGGCTACACCTTC; CDR3 protein: CASSHLQGVIYGYTF
V gene: TRBV29-1; J gene: TRBJ1-4; clone size: .; CDR3 length: 14; D gene: .; CDR3 DNA: TGCAGCGTTGAAGGGGGCTTGGGTAATGAAAAACTGTTTTTT; CDR3 protein: CSVEGGLGNEKLFF
V gene: TRBV10-2; J gene: TRBJ1-2; clone size: .; CDR3 length: 12; D gene: .; CDR3 DNA: TGCGCCAGCAGCGCCAACAGGGAGGGCTACACCTTC; CDR3 protein: CASSANREGYTF
V gene: TRBV11-2; J gene: TRBJ1-6; clone size: .; CDR3 length: 16; D gene: .; CDR3 DNA: TGTGCCAGCAGCTTAGATGACAGCTCCTATAATTCACCCCTCCACTTT; CDR3 protein: CASSLDDSSYNSPLHF
V gene: TRBV2; J gene: TRBJ2-7; clone size: .; CDR3 length: 12; D gene: .; CDR3 DNA: TGTGCCAGCAGAATTGGCTCCTACGAGCAGTACTTC; CDR3 protein: CASRIGSYEQYF
V gene: TRBV7-9; J gene: TRBJ2-1; clone size: .; CDR3 length: 13; D gene: .; CDR3 DNA: TGTGCCAGCGCAGGGGTCACCTACAATGAGCAGTTCTTC; CDR3 protein: CASAGVTYNEQFF
V gene: TRBV5-4; J gene: TRBJ1-1; clone size: .; CDR3 length: 13; D gene: TRBD1; CDR3 DNA: TGTGCCAGCAGGGGACAGGGGGCCCGTGAAGCTTTCTTT; CDR3 protein: CASRGQGAREAFF
V gene: TRBV19; J gene: TRBJ1-4; clone size: .; CDR3 length: 15; D gene: .; CDR3 DNA: TGTGCCAGTAGTATTTGGGAAGCGGCTAATGAAAAACTGTTTTTT; CDR3 protein: CASSIWEAANEKLFF
V gene: TRBV6-5; J gene: TRBJ1-1; clone size: few; CDR3 length: 14; D gene: .; CDR3 DNA: TGTGCCAGCAGTGCTGGGACTGGTCGGACTGAAGCTTTCTTT; CDR3 protein: CASSAGTGRTEAFF
V gene: TRBV5-4; J gene: TRBJ2-2; clone size: .; CDR3 length: 16; D gene: .; CDR3 DNA: TGTGCCAGCAGCTTGTCCGGGGGCCAAAACACCGGGGAGCTGTTTTTT; CDR3 protein: CASSLSGGQNTGELFF
V gene: TRBV5-1; J gene: TRBJ1-2; clone size: few; CDR3 length: 14; D gene: .; CDR3 DNA: TGCGCCAGCAGCTCTACAGGGAAAGACTATGGCTACACCTTC; CDR3 protein: CASSSTGKDYGYTF